Sequencing of this T cell receptor (beta chain) was carried out in a study of shared clonotypes between healthy human individuals. This table comes from immunoSEQ multiplex PCR, and its TCRdb copy is limited to in-frame clones, with some not included. The table records around 2.5 million clones, 90% to 95% of them present only once. With respect to this clone: This sample includes further DNA sequences coding for the same CDR3.

Sequenced input: naive CD4+ T cells from PBMCs. Stated subset: CD45RA+ positively selected. This TCR was sampled from a man between 18 and 29 years old in good health. Some clones in this sample may be carry-over from other donors' samples.

CDR3 coding DNA: TGTGCCAGCAGCTTATCTAGGTCTGGAAACACCATATATTTT. Its protein is CASSLSRSGNTIYF. The chain combines TRBV7-9 with TRBJ1-3, with unresolved D. Looked up from germline, CDR1 is SEHNR and CDR2 is FQNEAQ (reference sequence). Trimming removed 2 bases at V and 1 base at J, with 6 bases between. The CDR3 consists of 14 residues. Using reference TRBV7-9 and TRBJ1-3 for the parts outside the CDR3, the full variable domain is DTGVSQNPRHKITKRGQNVTFRCDPISEHNRLYWYRQTLGQGPEFLTYFQNEAQLEKSRLLSDRFSAERPKGSFSTLEIQRTEQGDSAMYLCASSLSRSGNTIYFGEGSWLTVV.